One sample yielded the 32 T cell receptor beta chains listed below, sequenced in a study of T cells in Graves' hyperthyroidism and ophthalmopathy. TCR beta CDR3 region amplification was performed from RNA transcripts. HTBI primers were used for first-round RT-PCR of the TCR CDR3. TCRdb reprocessed the multiplex PCR reads via MiXCR and lists one record per CDR3 protein. Here the sample spans under 200,000 distinct CDR3 sequences, about 9.4% being singletons. The specimen sequenced was blood. The source is a woman aged 18 to 35 with Graves' hyperthyroidism that later progressed to Graves' ophthalmopathy.

This clonotype was detected ten times or more. J is TRBJ2-5 and V is TRBV11-2; D is possibly TRBD2 (7 bases). The CDR3 totals 19 residues. The V and J ends lost 5 bases and 2 bases respectively, with 27 bases between them. Germline V gene sequence: CDR1 SGHAT, CDR2 FQNNGV. CDR3 in amino acids: CASSVGAEGGGTEQETQYF. CDR3 sequence (DNA): TGTGCCAGCAGCGTAGGGGCCGAGGGGGGGGGCACGGAGCAAGAGACCCAGTACTTC.

This clonotype was observed many times. The chain couples TRBV28 to TRBJ1-5; D unresolved. CDR3 length equals 13 residues. Germline assignment: CDR1 MDHEN and CDR2 SYDVKM. The V end was cut by 2 bases, the J end by 7 bases, with 9 bases between. The CDR3 DNA reads as TGTGCCAGCAGTTTAGGGCGTAGGCAGCCCCAGCATTTT. It codes for CASSLGRRQPQHF.

In its sample, this clonotype was seen many times. The genes are TRBV9 and TRBJ1-6; unclear D gene. This CDR3 is built from 16 residues. V gave up 0 bases and J gave up 7 bases, with 14 bases separating them. Per germline, CDR1 SGDLS and CDR2 YYNGEE. As DNA, the CDR3 is TGTGCCAGCAGCGTAGGTGGCGGACCTAGAAATTCACCCCTCCACTTT. Translating it yields CASSVGGGPRNSPLHF. Filled out from reference TRBV9 and TRBJ1-6, the complete variable domain reads DSGVTQTPKHLITATGQRVTLRCSPRSGDLSVYWYQQSLDQGLQFLIQYYNGEERAKGNILERFSAQQFPDLHSELNLSSLELGDSALYFCASSVGGGPRNSPLHFGNGTRLTVT.

The chain combines TRBV5-1 with TRBJ2-1; 13 bases match TRBD2. The CDR3 runs 14 residues. CDR1 and CDR2 from the germline V gene are SGHRS and YFSETQ. Losses at the gene ends were 4 bases for V and 7 bases for J; bases not matched to a gene: 2. CDR3 DNA: TGCGCCAGCAGCAAACTAGCGGGGGGGAATGAGCAGTTCTTC. Protein sequence: CASSKLAGGNEQFF.

This clonotype was found many times. The rearrangement uses TRBV6-5 and TRBJ1-6; D gene ambiguous. V lost 2 bases to trimming and J lost 6 bases, with 2 bases between them. The germline gives CDR1 MNHEY, CDR2 SVGAGI. CDR3 length equals 12 residues. The CDR3 sequence is CASSYVNSPLHF. As DNA, the CDR3 is TGTGCCAGCAGTTACGTTAATTCACCCCTCCACTTT.

The chain's CDR3 is CASSSGGLVTQYF. In DNA, the CDR3 is TGTGCCAGCAGCTCAGGAGGATTAGTGACCCAGTACTTC. The V and J genes are TRBV25-1 and TRBJ2-5; a weak D match, TRBD2 (5 bases). This CDR3 contains 13 residues. Trimming left V 6 bases short and J 7 bases short, with 15 bases between. Germline V gene lookup returns CDR1 MGHDK and CDR2 SYGVNS.

This clonotype was seen ten or more times. The chain has TRBV14 and TRBJ2-7, with D perhaps TRBD1 or TRBD2 (5 bases each). Germline V gene sequence: CDR1 SGHDN, CDR2 FVKESK. Deletions cut 4 bases from V and 2 bases from J, with 15 bases between. The CDR3 is 15 residues long. CDR3 in DNA: TGTGCCAGCAGCCCCGAGGGGTCCTTAACCTACGAGCAGTACTTC. It specifies CASSPEGSLTYEQYF.

The chain carries TRBV4-2 and TRBJ2-7; 8 positions agree with TRBD2. J lost 5 bases, V lost 1 base, and 7 bases had no gene match. This CDR3 comprises 15 residues. Germline CDR1 is LGHNA and CDR2 is YNFKEQ. The CDR3 loop reads CASSQVAGYGNEQYF. In DNA form, the CDR3 reads TGTGCCAGCAGCCAAGTAGCGGGATACGGAAACGAGCAGTACTTC.

The V gene is TRBV20-1, the J gene TRBJ2-6; the match to TRBD2 covers 9 bases. CDR1 is DFQATT and CDR2 is SNEGSKA in the germline V gene (reference sequence). The CDR3 consists of 20 residues. V trimming: 0 bases; J trimming: 4 bases; junction bases outside the gene matches: 16. This CDR3 reads CSARDPGKVSGRAGANVLTF. The CDR3 DNA follows: TGCAGTGCTAGAGATCCTGGGAAGGTTAGCGGGAGAGCGGGGGCCAACGTCCTGACTTTC.

In the case of this clonotype: One base away lies a much larger clone, so this may be a sequencing read error. The chain is built from TRBV12-3 or TRBV12-4 and TRBJ2-7; D gene ambiguous. CDR3 length: 13 amino acids. Trimming took 3 bases from V and 3 from J, leaving 9 bases between them. The CDR3 sequence is CASSFKGCYEQYF. DNA of the CDR3: TGTGCCAGCAGTTTTAAAGGGTGCTACGAGCAGTACTTC.

This clonotype was counted ten times or more. V usage is TRBV20-1 and J usage is TRBJ2-1; TRBD1 aligns across 10 bases. V shed 6 bases, J shed 9 bases, and the junction held 14 bases outside the gene matches. The CDR3 has 15 amino acids. Germline V lookup: CDR1 DFQATT, CDR2 SNEGSKA (reference sequence). CDR3 nucleotide sequence: TGCAGTGCCATCGCCCGGGACAGGGGAGGGATTGAGCAGTTCTTC. Its translation is CSAIARDRGGIEQFF.

This clonotype was found many times. V and J are TRBV11-3 and TRBJ2-2, with D possibly matching TRBD2 (7 bases). V was shortened by 0 bases and J by 3 bases, with 11 bases between the two germline ends. The CDR3 loop spans 16 amino acids. From germline, CDR1 is SGHNT and CDR2 YENEEA. The CDR3 here is CASSLDAGADTGELFF. The CDR3 DNA reads as TGTGCCAGCAGCTTAGATGCGGGGGCGGACACCGGGGAGCTGTTTTTT.

This clonotype was seen ten or more times. V and J are TRBV13 and TRBJ1-1; D is uncertain. The CDR3 spans 12 residues. Germline V gene sequence: CDR1 PRHDT, CDR2 FYEKMQ (reference sequence). V gave up 5 bases and J gave up 6 bases, with 10 bases separating them. CDR3 DNA: TGTGCCAGCAGCCCAAGATCTCCTGAAGCTTTCTTT. This translates into CASSPRSPEAFF. The full variable domain, its missing parts supplied by reference TRBV13 and TRBJ1-1, is AAGVIQSPRHLIKEKRETATLKCYPIPRHDTVYWYQQGPGQDPQFLISFYEKMQSDKGSIPDRFSAQQFSDYHSELNMSSLELGDSALYFCASSPRSPEAFFGQGTRLTVV.

This clonotype was seen a handful of times. The chain is built from TRBV20-1 and TRBJ2-7; D is perhaps TRBD2 (6 bases). V was clipped by 5 bases and J by 0 bases, with 20 bases between them. The CDR3 length is 16 residues. In germline, CDR1 is DFQATT, CDR2 SNEGSKA (reference sequence). CDR3 nucleotide sequence: TGCAGTGCTGGGGGACTGCCGTCAAGGAGCTCCTACGAGCAGTACTTC. This encodes CSAGGLPSRSSYEQYF.

The table lists this clonotype with many counts. CDR3 protein: CASSSLPRRAYGYTF. As DNA, the CDR3 is TGTGCCAGCAGTTCGTTGCCCCGCAGGGCCTATGGCTACACCTTC. The rearrangement links TRBV6-1 to TRBJ1-2; D may be TRBD1 (5 bases). The length of the CDR3 is 15 residues. Germline CDR1 and CDR2: MNHNS and SASEGT. The V and J ends lost 5 bases and 4 bases respectively, with 17 bases between them.

This clonotype was observed many times. This chain links TRBV9 with TRBJ2-3; no firm D call. Germline V gene sequence: CDR1 SGDLS, CDR2 YYNGEE. CDR3 length: 14 amino acids. With 3 bases removed from V and 4 bases from J, the gap between germline ends came to 12 bases. For the CDR3, the DNA is TGTGCCAGCAGCGGACCGGGCCTGCCAGATACGCAGTATTTT. Protein product: CASSGPGLPDTQYF.

This clonotype was detected only a few times. The chain has TRBV20-1 and TRBJ1-5; a weak D match, TRBD1 (6 bases). Trimming cost V 1 base and J 2 bases, with 12 bases left between them. Germline V gene lookup returns CDR1 DFQATT and CDR2 SNEGSKA (reference sequence). The CDR3 is 15 amino acids. CDR3 sequence: CSARAQGRGNQPQHF. The CDR3 region has the DNA TGCAGTGCTAGAGCACAGGGCAGGGGCAATCAGCCCCAGCATTTT.

This clonotype has ten or more counts. The chain is built from TRBV29-1 and TRBJ2-5; D not certain. The CDR3 length is 8 residues. Trimming left V 6 bases short and J 4 bases short, with 0 bases between. CDR1 is SQVTM and CDR2 is ANQGSEA in the germline V gene. CDR3 in DNA: TGCAGCGTAGAGACCCAGTACTTC. It specifies CSVETQYF.

This clonotype was counted many times. The rearrangement links TRBV11-2 to TRBJ2-1; 9 bases match TRBD2. Germline assignment: CDR1 SGHAT and CDR2 FQNNGV. With V trimmed by 8 bases and J by 6 bases, 11 bases remained unmatched. This CDR3 has 15 residues. Written as DNA, the CDR3 is TGTGCCAGCGGCCTAACAAGCGGGGGGACCAATGAGCAGTTCTTC. This codes for CASGLTSGGTNEQFF.

By proportion, this clonotype is medium-sized. The gene calls are TRBV2 and TRBJ2-5; a weak D match, TRBD1 (6 bases). Germline CDR1 and CDR2: SNHLY and FYNNEI. V was cut by 6 bases and J by 4 bases, with 21 bases left in between. This CDR3 region has 16 residues. The CDR3 loop reads CASRNWGQGGIETQYF. The CDR3 bases are TGTGCCAGCAGGAACTGGGGGCAGGGTGGTATAGAGACCCAGTACTTC.

Ten or more counts support this clonotype. J is TRBJ2-2 and V is TRBV30; 9 bases align to TRBD2. V was clipped by 2 bases and J by 1 base; unmatched bases: 2. This CDR3 has 15 amino acids. Per germline, CDR1 GTSNPN and CDR2 SVGIG (reference sequence). The CDR3 reads CAWSHSGGNTGELFF. The CDR3 bases are TGTGCCTGGAGTCATAGCGGGGGGAACACCGGGGAGCTGTTTTTT.

This clonotype has only a few counts. A clone one base away is much larger, so this may be a read error. The chain links TRBV28 to TRBJ1-5, with D perhaps TRBD1 (6 bases). Germline lookup yields CDR1 MDHEN and CDR2 SYDVKM. This CDR3 contains 15 residues. The CDR3 is CVSSFERGLGKPQHF. Here the CDR3 DNA reads TGTGTCAGCAGTTTCGAGAGGGGGTTAGGGAAGCCCCAGCATTTT. The full variable domain, its missing parts supplied by reference TRBV28 and TRBJ1-5, is DVKVTQSSRYLVKRTGEKVFLECVQDMDHENMFWYRQDPGLGLRLIYFSYDVKMKEKGDIPEGYSVSREKKERFSLILESASTNQTSMYLCVSSFERGLGKPQHFGDGTRLSIL.

This clonotype appeared many times. V is TRBV24-1 and J is TRBJ2-2, with 8 bases that match TRBD2. The CDR3 loop spans 16 amino acids. With V trimmed by 3 bases and J by 7 bases, 9 bases remained unmatched. Germline values: CDR1 KGHDR, CDR2 SFDVKD. The CDR3 is CATSDVPGGPVGELFF. The DNA for the CDR3 is TGTGCCACCAGTGATGTTCCGGGAGGGCCCGTCGGGGAGCTGTTTTTT.

This clonotype was detected ten times or more. This rearrangement joins TRBV6-1 to TRBJ2-3; TRBD1 matches 8 bases. The CDR3 runs 13 residues. Losses at the gene ends were 8 bases for V and 4 bases for J; bases not matched to a gene: 5. Germline CDR1 is MNHNS and CDR2 is SASEGT. CDR3 sequence reads: CASPGGEADTQYF. The DNA of the CDR3 is TGTGCCAGCCCAGGGGGCGAGGCAGATACGCAGTATTTT.

V gene TRBV6-1 combines with J gene TRBJ1-2; weak D call: TRBD1 (5 bases). V was clipped by 5 bases and J by 4 bases, with 17 bases between them. The CDR3 totals 15 residues. Germline CDR1 and CDR2: MNHNS and SASEGT. The CDR3 is CASSFATVRVYGYTF. CDR3 DNA sequence: TGTGCCAGCAGTTTCGCGACAGTCAGGGTCTATGGCTACACCTTC.

Points on this clonotype: With a much larger clone just one base away, this may be a read error. This rearrangement joins TRBV2 to TRBJ2-7, with D possibly matching TRBD1 (5 bases). Germline assignment: CDR1 SNHLY and CDR2 FYNNEI. CDR3 length equals 14 residues. The CDR3 DNA reads as TGTGCCAGCGGTGAATGGGATAGGGGCTACGAGCAGTACTTC. Its protein is CASGEWDRGYEQYF.

This clonotype has at least ten counts. The rearrangement joins TRBV5-1 to TRBJ1-3; the D is unclear. The CDR3 length is 15 residues. Germline CDR1 SGHRS, CDR2 YFSETQ. V lost 0 bases and J 4 bases, leaving 11 bases between the germline ends. The DNA for the CDR3 is TGCGCCAGCAGCTTGGAAGCGGGAGCAGGAAACACCATATATTTT. This sequence encodes CASSLEAGAGNTIYF.

In this sample, this clonotype turned up many times. The V and J genes are TRBV30 and TRBJ1-1, with unresolved D. Germline V gene sequence: CDR1 GTSNPN, CDR2 SVGIG (reference sequence). Trimming pared 3 bases from V and 10 bases from J, leaving 18 bases between. The CDR3 spans 13 residues. CDR3 sequence: CAWRTVMTERAFF. The CDR3 region has the DNA TGTGCCTGGAGAACAGTGATGACCGAAAGAGCTTTCTTT.

Ten or more counts support this clonotype. This chain links TRBV20-1 with TRBJ1-2; possibly TRBD1 for D (6 bases). This CDR3 is 15 amino acids long. Germline V gene data show CDR1 as DFQATT and CDR2 as SNEGSKA (reference sequence). The germline V and J ends were trimmed by 0 bases and 3 bases, with 14 bases remaining between them. CDR3 nucleotide sequence: TGCAGTGCTAGAGATTTGCAGGGGCTAGACTATGGCTACACCTTC. As protein: CSARDLQGLDYGYTF.

This clonotype was picked up many times. The V gene is TRBV7-9, the J gene TRBJ2-7; 8 bases align to TRBD1. The CDR3 is 14 amino acids. The trim removed 5 bases at V and 3 bases at J, leaving 6 bases unmatched. Germline V gene lookup returns CDR1 SEHNR and CDR2 FQNEAQ (reference sequence). In nucleotides, the CDR3 is TGTGCCAGCAGCGTAGGGGGACAGGTCTACGAGCAGTACTTC. It translates to CASSVGGQVYEQYF.

This clonotype was seen more than once but under ten times. The rearrangement links TRBV9 to TRBJ2-1, with TRBD2 identical over 11 bases. Germline CDR1 and CDR2: SGDLS and YYNGEE. The junction had 9 bases not matched to a gene; V was cut back by 4 bases and J by 6 bases. The CDR3 is 16 amino acids. In nucleotides, the CDR3 is TGTGCCAGCAGCTTACGTAGCGGGGGGGCCCCCAATGAGCAGTTCTTC. It translates to CASSLRSGGAPNEQFF.

There are a few counts of this clonotype. The rearrangement uses TRBV5-5 and TRBJ1-2; D is possibly TRBD1 (6 bases). This CDR3 spans 13 amino acids. V shed 0 bases and J shed 6 bases, with 9 bases lying between them. CDR1 is SGHKS, CDR2 YYEKEE, per germline (reference sequence). DNA of the CDR3: TGTGCCAGCAGCTTGGGGGGGCGGGATGGCTACACCTTC. It translates to CASSLGGRDGYTF.